Given below is one T cell receptor (beta chain) in context. Its antigen specificity is not known. Base qualities were left out, and no much larger clone turns up one base away. These data originate in a study of T-cell reconstitution after alpha-beta-depleted transplantation in children (dated by TCRdb to about 2016). For the study in its entirety: T-cell immune reconstitution after TCRalphabeta/CD19-depleted allogeneic hematopoietic cell transplantation in children was quantitatively tracked in the study by means of TCR repertoire profiling. The full study reports these points: The high TCRbeta diversity at day 60 in some patients was ascribed to recipient T cells and intrathymic progenitors that had survived conditioning. The frequencies of hyperexpanded clones fell over the following months, and after one year, T-cell counts and TCRbeta diversity were mostly attributed to newly produced T cells. Apparently early alphabetaT-cell count recovery about two months after transplant reportedly relied on only several hundred rapidly expanded clones derived from non-depleted graft cells.

Interpreted using the paper, the treatment or condition label stands for: allogeneic hematopoietic cell transplantation with graft depleted of TCRalphabeta T cells and CD19 B cells. TCRalphabeta/CD19-depleted allogeneic hematopoietic cell grafts were given to the transplant recipients, all of whom were children. The library came from PCR. The sequencer was an Illumina HiSeq 2500. TCR libraries were prepared with molecular barcoding, using unique molecular identifiers to normalize TCRbeta repertoire quantification. The public reads were reprocessed in TCRdb via fastp at Q25 and MiXCR, keeping in-frame beta chains. When rows share a CDR3 protein, they turn into one entry using the most common DNA and genes. Here the sample has some 550,000 distinct CDR3 sequences; roughly 23% occur a single time. The top ten clones comprise 14% of the sample. V and J are truncated by 1 base and 3 bases respectively, leaving an intervening sequence of 12 bases. The CDR3 spans 15 residues, from the cysteine through the phenylalanine. Solely the CDR3 DNA is kept, with 45 bases framed from the first base.

The rearranged segments are TRBV12-3 or TRBV12-4 and TRBJ1-1; no D gene can be assigned with confidence. This TCR was recovered from a boy in the first two years of life who had a stem cell transplant for acute myeloid leukemia, so the T cells may come from the graft donor. The sequencing here drew on PBMCs, mostly from graft donor cells, taken 360 days after TCRalphabeta/CD19-depleted stem cell transplant. CDR3 region: CASSLERELDTEAFF. The base sequence is TGTGCCAGCAGTTTAGAGCGGGAATTGGACACTGAAGCTTTCTTT.